The clone carrying this TCR beta chain came up once. The record originates from a study of blood T cell repertoires in COVID-19. As for the study in general: Acute-phase and convalescent COVID-19 samples originated in the United States, Italy and Spain. PBMCs, B-cell-depleted T cells, or T cells provided the cDNA or gDNA that made up the material.

Seattle patients were enrolled during active infection and followed longitudinally. Germline V lookup: CDR1 LGHDT, CDR2 YNNKEL (reference sequence). The J segment lost 3 bases and the V segment lost 4 bases, leaving 3 bases of the junction unmatched. CDR3 length equals 14 residues. Clones were sequenced by immunoSEQ multiplex PCR, and TCRdb holds only the in-frame ones, with some missing. This table has some 450,000 clones, approximately 89% appearing once. The specimen sequenced was peripheral blood. The TCR sequence derives from a woman aged 45 to 65 with COVID-19, enrolled during active disease. The chain links TRBV3-1 (or the pseudogene TRBV3-2) to TRBJ1-1, with TRBD1 identical over 9 bases. The CDR3 nucleotides are TGTGCCAGCAGCCTCCGGGACAGGGACACTGAAGCTTTCTTT. Protein: CASSLRDRDTEAFF.